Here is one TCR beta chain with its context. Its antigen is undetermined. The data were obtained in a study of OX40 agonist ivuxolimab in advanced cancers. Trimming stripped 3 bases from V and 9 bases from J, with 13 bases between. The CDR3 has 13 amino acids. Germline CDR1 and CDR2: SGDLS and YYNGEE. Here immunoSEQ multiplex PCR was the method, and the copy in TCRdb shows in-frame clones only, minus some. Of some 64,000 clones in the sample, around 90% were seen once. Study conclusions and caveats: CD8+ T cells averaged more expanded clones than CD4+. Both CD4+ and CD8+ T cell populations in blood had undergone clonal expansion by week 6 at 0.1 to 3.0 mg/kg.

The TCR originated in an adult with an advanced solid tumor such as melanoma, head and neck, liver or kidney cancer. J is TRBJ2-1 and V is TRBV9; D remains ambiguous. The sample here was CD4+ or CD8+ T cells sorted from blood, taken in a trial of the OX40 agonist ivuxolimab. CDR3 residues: CASSGFGAPEQFF. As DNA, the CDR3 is TGTGCCAGCAGCGGGTTCGGCGCTCCTGAGCAGTTCTTC.